Following are 24 T cell receptor beta chains from one sample sequenced in a study of cytomegalovirus exposure and HLA in healthy donors. This PCR relied on a set of 60 Vbeta primers and 13 Jbeta primers. Generated by immunoSEQ multiplex PCR, the TCRdb table keeps only in-frame clones and is missing some. The sample shows approximately 180,000 clones, about 90% of them seen only once. The sample taken for sequencing was PBMCs. These receptors originate from a girl in the first two years of life in good health and CMV-seronegative.

The chain has TRBV9 and TRBJ2-3; the D gene is possibly TRBD2 (6 bases). In germline, CDR1 is SGDLS, CDR2 YYNGEE. The CDR3 is 19 amino acids. V lost 0 bases, J lost 3 bases, and 23 bases lay in between. DNA for the CDR3: TGTGCCAGCAGCGTAGGTGTCTCGGGAGCGGTTCGGGGGACAGATACGCAGTATTTT. Translating it yields CASSVGVSGAVRGTDTQYF.

This rearrangement joins TRBV27 to TRBJ2-7, with D possibly being TRBD2 (5 bases). This CDR3 has 13 amino acids. Looked up from germline, CDR1 is MNHEY and CDR2 is SMNVEV (reference sequence). V gave up 6 bases and J gave up 7 bases, with 16 bases separating them. CDR3 in DNA: TGTGCCAGCAGCTTTACTAGTTCTAGGGAGCAGTACTTC. As protein: CASSFTSSREQYF.

A single count supports this clone. This chain joins TRBV27 and TRBJ2-3, with a possible D match to TRBD1 (6 bases). Per germline, CDR1 MNHEY and CDR2 SMNVEV (reference sequence). V lost 5 bases and J 5 bases, leaving 14 bases between the germline ends. This CDR3 is 14 amino acids long. The DNA of the CDR3 is TGTGCCAGCAGTGCCACAGGGCGTGGAGATACGCAGTATTTT. Protein sequence: CASSATGRGDTQYF.

The chain uses TRBV2 and TRBJ2-7; 11 bases match TRBD1. V shed 4 bases, J shed 6 bases, and the junction held 2 bases outside the gene matches. CDR3 length: 13 residues. Germline-derived CDR1 and CDR2 are SNHLY and FYNNEI. The CDR3 here is CASSGDRGSEQYF. CDR3 DNA sequence: TGTGCCAGCAGTGGGGACAGGGGGAGCGAGCAGTACTTC.

This clone was recorded only once. The rearrangement links TRBV6-5 to TRBJ1-1; TRBD1 might be the D (6 bases). Per germline, CDR1 MNHEY and CDR2 SVGAGI. The CDR3 runs 14 residues. V was shortened by 4 bases and J by 8 bases, with 17 bases between the two germline ends. The CDR3 coding sequence is TGTGCCAGCAGTTCCAACGAGGGGGTTAGGGAAGCTTTCTTT. Amino acid sequence: CASSSNEGVREAFF.

Only one count was recorded for this clone. The J gene is TRBJ2-1, the V gene TRBV10-1; a possible D gene is TRBD2 (5 bases). The CDR3 runs to 17 residues. Germline loops: CDR1 WNHNN, CDR2 SYGVQD (reference sequence). Deletions cut 0 bases from V and 0 bases from J, with 12 bases between. The CDR3 sequence: CASSESSLASSYNEQFF. The CDR3 nucleotides read TGCGCCAGCAGTGAGTCTAGCCTAGCCAGCTCCTACAATGAGCAGTTCTTC.

The gene calls are TRBV30 and TRBJ2-2; D perhaps matches TRBD2 (6 bases). CDR1 and CDR2 (germline): GTSNPN, SVGIG (reference sequence). CDR3 size: 17 residues. V shed 4 bases and J shed 4 bases, with 22 bases lying between them. DNA for the CDR3: TGTGCCTGGACCAACCGACTAGTGCGTTACAGCACCGGGGAGCTGTTTTTT. Amino acid sequence: CAWTNRLVRYSTGELFF.

This chain joins TRBV11-2 and TRBJ2-2; the D is unclear. Germline lookup yields CDR1 SGHAT and CDR2 FQNNGV. V was cut by 0 bases and J by 7 bases, with 6 bases left in between. The CDR3 has 13 residues. CDR3: CASSLDFIGELFF. For the CDR3, the DNA is TGTGCCAGCAGCTTAGATTTCATCGGGGAGCTGTTTTTT. Filled out from reference TRBV11-2 and TRBJ2-2, the complete variable domain reads EAGVAQSPRYKIIEKRQSVAFWCNPISGHATLYWYQQILGQGPKLLIQFQNNGVVDDSQLPKDRFSAERLKGVDSTLKIQPAKLEDSAVYLCASSLDFIGELFFGEGSRLTVL.

The rearrangement uses TRBV7-9 and TRBJ2-2; D possibly corresponds to TRBD1 (5 bases). CDR1 and CDR2 from the germline V gene are SEHNR and FQNEAQ (reference sequence). V was shortened by 2 bases and J by 0 bases, with 7 bases between the two germline ends. This CDR3 comprises 15 residues. This CDR3 is CASSLRGANTGELFF. CDR3 DNA: TGTGCCAGCAGCTTAAGGGGCGCGAACACCGGGGAGCTGTTTTTT.

V is TRBV5-1 and J is TRBJ2-3; 7 bases fit TRBD1. CDR1 and CDR2 from the germline V gene are SGHRS and YFSETQ. After removal of 6 bases from V and 2 bases from J, the junction contained 9 bases not matched to a gene. The CDR3 is 15 residues long. The CDR3: CASTIRGRSTDTQYF. For the CDR3, the DNA is TGCGCCAGCACGATCAGGGGGAGATCCACAGATACGCAGTATTTT. The variable domain in full, completed from reference TRBV5-1 and TRBJ2-3, reads KAGVTQTPRYLIKTRGQQVTLSCSPISGHRSVSWYQQTPGQGLQFLFEYFSETQRNKGNFPGRFSGRQFSNSRSEMNVSTLELGDSALYLCASTIRGRSTDTQYFGPGTRLTVL.

The chain carries TRBV7-2 and TRBJ1-2; 9 bases are a match to TRBD1. CDR3 length: 14 amino acids. Germline assignment: CDR1 SGHTA and CDR2 FQGNSA. V shed 1 base, J shed 7 bases, and the junction held 4 bases outside the gene matches. CDR3 DNA sequence: TGTGCCAGCAGCTTAGGACAGGGGGGCGGTGGCTACACCTTC. Its protein is CASSLGQGGGGYTF.

This chain joins TRBV29-1 and TRBJ2-3, with D possibly TRBD2 on 5 matching bases. CDR3 length: 14 residues. Germline CDR1 is SQVTM and CDR2 is ANQGSEA. V was pared by 6 bases and J by 7 bases, with 20 bases between. CDR3 DNA sequence: TGCAGCGTCGCGCCTAGAGATTGGGAGAATACGCAGTATTTT. This gives the protein CSVAPRDWENTQYF.

The chain employs TRBV25-1 and TRBJ1-3; possible D gene TRBD1, 5 bases. The CDR3 has 16 amino acids. V lost 4 bases to trimming and J lost 0 bases, with 13 bases between them. From germline, CDR1 is MGHDK and CDR2 SYGVNS. The CDR3 nucleotides are TGTGCCAGCAGTGGCCATACAGGAATCTCTGGAAACACCATATATTTT. Its protein product is CASSGHTGISGNTIYF.

The V gene is TRBV13, the J gene TRBJ1-1, with a possible D match to TRBD1 (5 bases). Trimming left V 5 bases short and J 1 base short, with 11 bases between. The CDR3 has 14 residues. Germline V gene sequence: CDR1 PRHDT, CDR2 FYEKMQ (reference sequence). The CDR3 nucleotides are TGTGCCAGCAGCGACGCGGGGCCGAACACTGAAGCTTTCTTT. Its translation is CASSDAGPNTEAFF.

This chain links TRBV4-2 with TRBJ2-1; the D is unclear. There are 16 residues in the CDR3. V lost 5 bases, J lost 0 bases, and 14 bases lay in between. Germline V gene sequence: CDR1 LGHNA, CDR2 YNFKEQ. CDR3 loop: CASSSSTASSYNEQFF. Written as DNA, the CDR3 is TGTGCCAGCAGCTCAAGTACCGCGAGCTCCTACAATGAGCAGTTCTTC.

The chain combines TRBV12-5 with TRBJ1-6; 8 bases are a match to TRBD1. V lost 5 bases and J lost 11; bases outside the gene matches: 5. This CDR3 comprises 13 residues. CDR1 is LGHNT and CDR2 is FRNRAP in the germline V gene. CDR3: CASGLRQGTPLHF. The CDR3 DNA is TGTGCTAGTGGTCTCCGACAGGGGACACCCCTCCACTTT.

The gene calls are TRBV5-1 and TRBJ1-3; the D gene is possibly TRBD1 (5 bases). Germline CDR1 reads SGHRS; CDR2 reads YFSETQ. Trimming shortened V by 4 bases and J by 0 bases, and 14 bases separated the two germline ends. This CDR3 is built from 16 residues. Written as DNA, the CDR3 is TGCGCCAGCAGCCAGGGACTTATAAGCTCTGGAAACACCATATATTTT. Its translation: CASSQGLISSGNTIYF.

The chain links TRBV9 to TRBJ2-2; possibly TRBD2 for D (6 bases). Germline loops: CDR1 SGDLS, CDR2 YYNGEE. Between the trimmed V and J ends, which lost 0 bases and 1 base, there was a span of 10 bases. This CDR3 has 16 amino acids. The CDR3 is CASSVVSSGNTGELFF. In DNA form, the CDR3 reads TGTGCCAGCAGCGTAGTGAGTAGCGGGAACACCGGGGAGCTGTTTTTT.

The gene calls are TRBV11-2 and TRBJ2-1, with D possibly matching TRBD2 (6 bases). CDR1 and CDR2 from the germline V gene are SGHAT and FQNNGV. The V end was cut by 6 bases, the J end by 5 bases, with 17 bases between. The CDR3 is 15 amino acids. CDR3 in DNA: TGTGCCAGCAGAGACTGGCGCGGGATGAACAATGAGCAGTTCTTC. It is translated as CASRDWRGMNNEQFF.

The V call is TRBV5-1, the J call TRBJ1-2; 8 bases are a match to TRBD1. Germline-derived CDR1 and CDR2 are SGHRS and YFSETQ. The CDR3 is made up of 14 amino acids. Trimming took 10 bases from V and 3 from J; bases not matched to a gene: 11. The CDR3 DNA is TGCGCCTGCTTCAGGGGGCAGATTTACTATGGCTACACCTTC. Translating it yields CACFRGQIYYGYTF.

This chain connects TRBV10-3 to TRBJ1-6; 8 positions agree with TRBD1. The V gene's germline CDR1 is ENHRY and CDR2 SYGVKD. CDR3 length: 17 residues. V dropped 6 bases and J dropped 6; count of bases not matched to a gene: 13. This CDR3 is CAIRDGQGKGGNSPLHF. The CDR3 coding sequence is TGTGCCATCAGAGACGGACAGGGTAAAGGGGGTAATTCACCCCTCCACTTT.

This chain connects TRBV15 to TRBJ2-7; 8 positions agree with TRBD2. CDR3 size: 15 residues. Germline assignment: CDR1 LNHNV and CDR2 YYDKDF (reference sequence). Trimming took 2 bases from V and 3 from J; bases not matched to a gene: 6. CDR3 sequence reads: CATSRSSGSSYEQYF. In nucleotides, the CDR3 is TGTGCCACCAGCAGATCCAGCGGGAGTAGCTACGAGCAGTACTTC.

The chain joins TRBV2 to TRBJ2-3; 10 positions match TRBD2. The CDR3 extends over 14 amino acids. The germline V gene encodes CDR1 SNHLY and CDR2 FYNNEI. V lost 5 bases, J lost 4 bases, and 3 bases stayed unmatched. The CDR3: CASSRLAGADTQYF. The CDR3 DNA follows: TGTGCCAGCAGTAGGCTAGCGGGAGCAGATACGCAGTATTTT.

The chain uses TRBV5-5 and TRBJ1-4; tentative D call: TRBD1 (6 bases). The CDR3 runs to 14 residues. The germline gives CDR1 SGHKS, CDR2 YYEKEE (reference sequence). V was cut by 3 bases and J by 8 bases, with 14 bases left in between. The CDR3 loop is CASSYGQSEEKLFF. CDR3 in DNA: TGTGCCAGCAGCTACGGACAGTCGGAGGAAAAACTGTTTTTT.